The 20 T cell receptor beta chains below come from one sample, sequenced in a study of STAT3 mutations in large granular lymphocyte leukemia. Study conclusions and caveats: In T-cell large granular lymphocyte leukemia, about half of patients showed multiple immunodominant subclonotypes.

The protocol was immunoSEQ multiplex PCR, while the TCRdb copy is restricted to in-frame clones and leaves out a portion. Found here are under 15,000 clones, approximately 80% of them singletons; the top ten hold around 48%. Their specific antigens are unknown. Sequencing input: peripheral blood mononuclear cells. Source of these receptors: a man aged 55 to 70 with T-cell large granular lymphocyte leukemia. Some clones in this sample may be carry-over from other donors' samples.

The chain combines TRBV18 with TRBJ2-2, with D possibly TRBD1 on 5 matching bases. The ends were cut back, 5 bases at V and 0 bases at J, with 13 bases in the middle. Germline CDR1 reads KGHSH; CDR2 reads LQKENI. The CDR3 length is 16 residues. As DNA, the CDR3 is TGTGCCAGCTCAAAAGACAGACTCGCGAACACCGGGGAGCTGTTTTTT. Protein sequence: CASSKDRLANTGELFF.

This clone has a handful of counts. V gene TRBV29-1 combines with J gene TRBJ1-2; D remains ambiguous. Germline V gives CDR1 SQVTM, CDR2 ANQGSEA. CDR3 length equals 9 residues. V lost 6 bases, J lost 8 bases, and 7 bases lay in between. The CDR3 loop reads CSVLGGYTF. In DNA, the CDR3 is TGCAGCGTACTGGGGGGCTACACCTTC.

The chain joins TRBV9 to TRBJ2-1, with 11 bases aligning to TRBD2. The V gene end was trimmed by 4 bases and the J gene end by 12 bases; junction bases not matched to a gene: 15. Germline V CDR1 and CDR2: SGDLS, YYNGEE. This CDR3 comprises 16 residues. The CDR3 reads CASSPFVDSGRAGQFF. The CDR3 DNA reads TGTGCCAGCAGCCCGTTCGTAGATAGCGGGAGGGCCGGGCAGTTCTTC.

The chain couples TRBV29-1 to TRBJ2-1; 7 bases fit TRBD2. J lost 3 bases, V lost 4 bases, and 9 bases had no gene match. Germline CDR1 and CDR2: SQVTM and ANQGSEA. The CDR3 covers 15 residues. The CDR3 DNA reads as TGCAGCGTTGGGGGGAGGGGACGGAACTACAATGAGCAGTTCTTC. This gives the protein CSVGGRGRNYNEQFF.

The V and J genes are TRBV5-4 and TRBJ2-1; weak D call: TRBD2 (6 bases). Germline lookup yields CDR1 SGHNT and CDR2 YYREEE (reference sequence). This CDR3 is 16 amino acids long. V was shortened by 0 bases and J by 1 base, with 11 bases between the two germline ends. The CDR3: CASSLGAGKSYNEQFF. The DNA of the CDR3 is TGTGCCAGCAGCTTGGGGGCGGGAAAGTCCTACAATGAGCAGTTCTTC.

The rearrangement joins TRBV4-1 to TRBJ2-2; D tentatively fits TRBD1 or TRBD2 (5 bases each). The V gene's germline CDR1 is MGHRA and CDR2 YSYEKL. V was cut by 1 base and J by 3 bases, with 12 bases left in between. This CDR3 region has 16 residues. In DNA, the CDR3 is TGCGCCAGCAGCCAAGTGGGCTGGGGGTACACCGGGGAGCTGTTTTTT. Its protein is CASSQVGWGYTGELFF.

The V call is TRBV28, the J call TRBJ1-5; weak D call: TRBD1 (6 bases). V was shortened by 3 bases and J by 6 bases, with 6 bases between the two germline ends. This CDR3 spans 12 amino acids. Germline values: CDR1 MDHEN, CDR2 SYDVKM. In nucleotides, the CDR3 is TGTGCCAGCAGTTTCAGGGGTCAGCCCCAGCATTTT. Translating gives CASSFRGQPQHF. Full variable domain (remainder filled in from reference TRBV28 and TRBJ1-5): DVKVTQSSRYLVKRTGEKVFLECVQDMDHENMFWYRQDPGLGLRLIYFSYDVKMKEKGDIPEGYSVSREKKERFSLILESASTNQTSMYLCASSFRGQPQHFGDGTRLSIL.

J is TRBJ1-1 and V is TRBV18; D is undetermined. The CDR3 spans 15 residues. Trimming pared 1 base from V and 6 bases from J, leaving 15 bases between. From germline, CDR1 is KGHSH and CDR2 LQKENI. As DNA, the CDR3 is TGTGCCAGCTCACCACGCGGGGATCTGTCGGCTGAAGCTTTCTTT. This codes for CASSPRGDLSAEAFF.

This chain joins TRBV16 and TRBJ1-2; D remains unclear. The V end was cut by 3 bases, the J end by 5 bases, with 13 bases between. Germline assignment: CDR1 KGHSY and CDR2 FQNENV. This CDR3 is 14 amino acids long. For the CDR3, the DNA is TGTGCCAGCAGCCACGACGCCGGCTCTTATGGCTACACCTTC. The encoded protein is CASSHDAGSYGYTF.

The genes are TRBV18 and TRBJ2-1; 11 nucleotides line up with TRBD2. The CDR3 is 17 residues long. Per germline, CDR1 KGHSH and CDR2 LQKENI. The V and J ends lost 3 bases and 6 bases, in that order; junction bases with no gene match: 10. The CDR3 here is CASSPPGTSGSVNEQFF. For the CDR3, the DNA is TGTGCCAGCTCACCCCCCGGCACTAGCGGGAGCGTCAATGAGCAGTTCTTC.

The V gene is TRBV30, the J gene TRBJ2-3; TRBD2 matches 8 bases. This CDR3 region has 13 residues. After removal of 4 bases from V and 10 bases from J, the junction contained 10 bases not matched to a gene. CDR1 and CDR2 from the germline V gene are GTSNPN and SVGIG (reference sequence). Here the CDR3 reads CAWTSGLGRAQYF. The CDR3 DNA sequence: TGTGCCTGGACTAGCGGGTTGGGGCGGGCGCAGTATTTT.

The CDR3 reads CASSQDAYGYTF. For the CDR3, the DNA is TGTGCCAGCAGCCAAGATGCCTATGGCTACACCTTC. The chain has TRBV14 and TRBJ1-2; D is ambiguous. The CDR3 is 12 amino acids. Trimming took off 0 bases at V and 4 bases at J, with 3 bases between the two ends. In germline, CDR1 is SGHDN, CDR2 FVKESK.

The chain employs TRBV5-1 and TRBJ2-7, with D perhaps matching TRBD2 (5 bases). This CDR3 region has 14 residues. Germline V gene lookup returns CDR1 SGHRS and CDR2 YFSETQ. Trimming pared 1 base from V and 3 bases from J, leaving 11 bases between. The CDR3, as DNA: TGCGCCAGCAGCTTGACCGGGGAAAACTACGAGCAGTACTTC. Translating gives CASSLTGENYEQYF.

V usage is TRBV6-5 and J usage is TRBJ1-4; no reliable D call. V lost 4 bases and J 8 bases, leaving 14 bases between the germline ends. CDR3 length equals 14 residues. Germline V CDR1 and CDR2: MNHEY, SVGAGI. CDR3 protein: CASSFDLRGEKLFF. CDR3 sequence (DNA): TGTGCCAGCAGTTTCGACCTTCGTGGGGAAAAACTGTTTTTT.

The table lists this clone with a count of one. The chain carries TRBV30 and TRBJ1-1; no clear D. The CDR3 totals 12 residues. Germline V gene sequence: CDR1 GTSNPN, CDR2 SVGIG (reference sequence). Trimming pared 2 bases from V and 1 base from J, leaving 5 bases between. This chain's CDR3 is CAWSNGNTEAFF. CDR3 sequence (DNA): TGTGCCTGGAGTAACGGGAACACTGAAGCTTTCTTT.

As DNA, the CDR3 is TGTGCCATCAGTGTTTCCGGGGGCGACGGTCAGCCCCAGCATTTT. Protein product: CAISVSGGDGQPQHF. The chain recombines TRBV10-3 with TRBJ1-5, with D perhaps matching TRBD1 (6 bases). The length of the CDR3 is 15 residues. With 4 bases removed from V and 6 bases from J, the gap between germline ends came to 16 bases. CDR1 and CDR2 (germline): ENHRY, SYGVKD.

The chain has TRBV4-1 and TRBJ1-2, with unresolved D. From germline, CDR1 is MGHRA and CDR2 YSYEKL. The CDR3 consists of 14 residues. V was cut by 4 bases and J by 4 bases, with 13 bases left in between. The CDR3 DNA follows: TGCGCCAGCAGCCCCCCCCTGGGAGTCTATGGCTACACCTTC. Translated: CASSPPLGVYGYTF.

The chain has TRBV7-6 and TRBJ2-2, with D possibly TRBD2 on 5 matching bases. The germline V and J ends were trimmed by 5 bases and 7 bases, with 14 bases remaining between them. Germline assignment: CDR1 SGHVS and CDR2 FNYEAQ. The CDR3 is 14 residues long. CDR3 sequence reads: CASSMRDVDGELFF. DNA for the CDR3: TGTGCCAGCAGCATGAGGGATGTTGACGGGGAGCTGTTTTTT.

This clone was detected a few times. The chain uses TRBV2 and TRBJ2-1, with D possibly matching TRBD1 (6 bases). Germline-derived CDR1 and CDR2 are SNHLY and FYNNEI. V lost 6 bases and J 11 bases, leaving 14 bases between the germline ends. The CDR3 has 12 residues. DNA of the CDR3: TGTGCCAGCAGGGAAAGGACAGAAAAGCAGTTCTTC. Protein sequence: CASRERTEKQFF. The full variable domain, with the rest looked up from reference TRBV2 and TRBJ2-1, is EPEVTQTPSHQVTQMGQEVILRCVPISNHLYFYWYRQILGQKVEFLVSFYNNEISEKSEIFDDQFSVERPDGSNFTLKIRSTKLEDSAMYFCASRERTEKQFFGPGTRLTVL.

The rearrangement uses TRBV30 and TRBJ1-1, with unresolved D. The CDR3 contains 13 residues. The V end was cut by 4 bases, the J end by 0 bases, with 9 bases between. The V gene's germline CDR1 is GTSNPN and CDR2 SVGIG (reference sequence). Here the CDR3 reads CAWTRTVNTEAFF. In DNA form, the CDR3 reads TGTGCCTGGACTCGGACGGTGAACACTGAAGCTTTCTTT.